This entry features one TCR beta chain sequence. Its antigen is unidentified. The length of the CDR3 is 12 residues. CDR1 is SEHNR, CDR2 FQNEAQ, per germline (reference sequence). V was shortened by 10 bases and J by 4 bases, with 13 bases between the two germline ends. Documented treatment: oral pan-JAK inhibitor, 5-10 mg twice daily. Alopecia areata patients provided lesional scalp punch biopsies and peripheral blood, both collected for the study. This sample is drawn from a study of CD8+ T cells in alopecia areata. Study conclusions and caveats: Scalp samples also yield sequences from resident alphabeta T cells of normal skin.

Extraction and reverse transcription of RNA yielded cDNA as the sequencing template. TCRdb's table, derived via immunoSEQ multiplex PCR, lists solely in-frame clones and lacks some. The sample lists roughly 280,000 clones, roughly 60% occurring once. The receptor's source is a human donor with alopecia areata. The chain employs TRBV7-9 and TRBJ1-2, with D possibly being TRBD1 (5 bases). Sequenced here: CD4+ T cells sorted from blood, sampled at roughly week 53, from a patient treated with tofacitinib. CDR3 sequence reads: CATTGPGYGYTF. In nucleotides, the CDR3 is TGTGCCACCACGGGACCTGGCTATGGCTACACCTTC.